One and the same sample provided the 32 T cell receptor beta chains below, sequenced in a study of T cell repertoires in cytomegalovirus infection. One entry per CDR3 protein results from TCRdb running MiXCR on the reads. This table holds almost 550,000 distinct CDR3 sequences, more than 15% found once. Sample: CD8+ T cells from PBMCs. These receptors originate from a human donor in good health (CMV status not recorded). Some clones in this sample may be carry-over from other donors' samples.

The chain joins TRBV5-1 to TRBJ2-1; 7 bases agree with TRBD1. Germline CDR1 SGHRS, CDR2 YFSETQ. V shed 3 bases and J 0 bases; nucleotides not matched to a gene: 6. The CDR3 is made up of 16 amino acids. CDR3 protein: CASSYRQGASYNEQFF. The CDR3 DNA is TGCGCCAGCAGCTACCGACAGGGCGCCTCCTACAATGAGCAGTTCTTC.

This chain links TRBV9 with TRBJ2-1; 8 bases fit TRBD2. Unmatched junction bases numbered 10, after V lost 4 bases and J lost 1 base. The germline V gene has CDR1 SGDLS and CDR2 YYNGEE. CDR3 length: 17 residues. This CDR3 is CASSPSGSDSSYNEQFF. CDR3 bases: TGTGCCAGCAGCCCAAGCGGGAGTGATAGTTCCTACAATGAGCAGTTCTTC.

In its sample, this clonotype was seen many times. The V and J genes are TRBV7-6 and TRBJ2-2; maybe TRBD2 (5 bases). Per the germline V gene, CDR1 is SGHVS and CDR2 is FNYEAQ. The CDR3 contains 14 residues. Trimming shortened V by 3 bases and J by 4 bases, and 9 bases separated the two germline ends. Here the CDR3 reads CASSLTGITGELFF. In nucleotides, the CDR3 is TGTGCCAGCAGCTTGACGGGGATCACCGGGGAGCTGTTTTTT.

This clonotype was counted at least ten times. V is TRBV4-2 and J is TRBJ2-2; TRBD2 aligns across 7 bases. V trimming: 0 bases; J trimming: 5 bases; junction bases outside the gene matches: 6. Germline V gene sequence: CDR1 LGHNA, CDR2 YNFKEQ. This CDR3 has 16 amino acids. CDR3 amino acids: CASSQENGGWTGELFF. The CDR3 region has the DNA TGTGCCAGCAGCCAAGAGAACGGGGGGTGGACCGGGGAGCTGTTTTTT.

This clonotype has ten or more counts. This chain uses TRBV2 with TRBJ2-3, with D uncertain. CDR3 length: 14 amino acids. CDR1 and CDR2 from the germline V gene are SNHLY and FYNNEI. The V end lost 1 base, the J end lost 5 bases, and 10 bases lay between the germline ends. The CDR3 reads CASSEGPNVDTQYF. For the CDR3, the DNA is TGTGCCAGCAGTGAAGGTCCCAACGTAGATACGCAGTATTTT.

The chain uses TRBV13 and TRBJ2-1; TRBD2 might be the D (6 bases). V lost 3 bases and J lost 6, with 15 bases in between. The CDR3 consists of 15 residues. Germline values: CDR1 PRHDT, CDR2 FYEKMQ (reference sequence). This CDR3 reads CASSFTAGTFNEQFF. The CDR3 DNA sequence: TGTGCCAGCAGCTTTACAGCGGGTACTTTCAATGAGCAGTTCTTC.

This clonotype has only a few counts. The J gene is TRBJ2-1, the V gene TRBV9, with D uncertain. The CDR3 consists of 14 residues. Germline CDR1 SGDLS, CDR2 YYNGEE. Trimming pared 4 bases from V and 4 bases from J, leaving 12 bases between. CDR3 in DNA: TGTGCCAGCAGCTCGGTTGACCGTTACAATGAGCAGTTCTTC. This codes for CASSSVDRYNEQFF.

The sample holds many counts of this clonotype. The chain couples TRBV7-9 to TRBJ2-1; D may match TRBD1 or TRBD2 (5 bases each). The CDR3 spans 17 residues. Per the germline V gene, CDR1 is SEHNR and CDR2 is FQNEAQ (reference sequence). V dropped 0 bases and J dropped 8 bases, with 20 bases sitting between them. The CDR3 DNA sequence: TGTGCCAGCAGCTTAGCGAGGGGAAGGGGCGAATGGGATGAGCAGTTCTTC. This translates into CASSLARGRGEWDEQFF. Combining the CDR3 with reference TRBV7-9 and TRBJ2-1 gives the whole variable domain DTGVSQNPRHKITKRGQNVTFRCDPISEHNRLYWYRQTLGQGPEFLTYFQNEAQLEKSRLLSDRFSAERPKGSFSTLEIQRTEQGDSAMYLCASSLARGRGEWDEQFFGPGTRLTVL.

This clonotype has a count of ten or more. The CDR3 here is CASIRSSYNSPLHF. The CDR3 DNA reads as TGTGCCAGCATTCGTAGCTCCTATAATTCACCCCTCCACTTT. The V call is TRBV2, the J call TRBJ1-6; D gene unclear. The V gene lost 7 bases and the J gene lost 0 bases, with 7 bases spanning the gap. The CDR3 sequence is 14 residues long. Looked up from germline, CDR1 is SNHLY and CDR2 is FYNNEI.

CDR3 sequence (DNA): TGTGCCAGCAGTTTAAATGGCGTAGATGAGCAGTTCTTC. It translates to CASSLNGVDEQFF. V gene TRBV27 combines with J gene TRBJ2-1; D ambiguous. Germline V gene data show CDR1 as MNHEY and CDR2 as SMNVEV (reference sequence). The ends were cut back, 2 bases at V and 8 bases at J, with 10 bases in the middle. CDR3 length equals 13 residues.

This clonotype was found once. This could be a read error, since a much larger clone is one nucleotide away. The rearrangement joins TRBV12-3 or TRBV12-4 to TRBJ2-7; either TRBD1 or TRBD2 may fit D (6 bases each). The CDR3 extends over 14 amino acids. The germline V and J ends were trimmed by 0 bases and 6 bases, with 12 bases remaining between them. This CDR3 reads CASSLAGGTLEQYF. DNA for the CDR3: TGTGCCAGCAGTTTAGCGGGGGGCACCCTCGAGCAGTACTTC.

This clonotype appeared a few times. V gene TRBV27 combines with J gene TRBJ2-1; 15 nucleotides agree with TRBD2. The CDR3 contains 15 residues. Germline CDR1 MNHEY, CDR2 SMNVEV (reference sequence). The V gene end was trimmed by 4 bases and the J gene end by 7 bases; junction bases not matched to a gene: 2. Here the CDR3 reads CASSYGLAGGNEQFF. Written as DNA, the CDR3 is TGTGCCAGCAGTTATGGACTAGCGGGAGGGAATGAGCAGTTCTTC.

This clonotype appeared many times. The chain combines TRBV6-1 with TRBJ2-7; D is possibly TRBD1 or TRBD2 (5 bases each). Germline CDR1 reads MNHNS; CDR2 reads SASEGT. The V gene lost 4 bases and the J gene lost 2 bases, with 15 bases spanning the gap. This CDR3 contains 15 residues. This CDR3 is CASSGMGPKAYEQYF. In nucleotides, the CDR3 is TGTGCCAGCAGTGGTATGGGACCGAAAGCCTACGAGCAGTACTTC.

A few counts support this clonotype. V usage is TRBV25-1 and J usage is TRBJ2-4, with TRBD2 identical over 7 bases. The CDR3 is 15 residues long. V shed 3 bases, J shed 3 bases, and the junction held 5 bases outside the gene matches. Germline loops: CDR1 MGHDK, CDR2 SYGVNS. This CDR3 is CASSDRSGFKNIQYF. The CDR3, as DNA: TGTGCCAGCAGTGATCGTAGCGGGTTCAAAAACATTCAGTACTTC.

This clonotype was found a few times. A read error may account for a junction end that differs from germline. The chain couples TRBV6-5 to TRBJ1-2; D possibly corresponds to TRBD1 (5 bases). Germline CDR1 MNHEY, CDR2 SVGAGI. This CDR3 region has 17 residues. The CDR3 DNA is TGTGCCAGCACTTACTACCCCAGAAGGGGAGAAAACTATGGCTACACCTTC. This translates into CASTYYPRRGENYGYTF.

There are many counts of this clonotype. The chain employs TRBV7-8 and TRBJ1-1; TRBD1 aligns across 9 bases. The junction had 10 bases not matched to a gene; V was cut back by 3 bases and J by 2 bases. The CDR3 contains 17 residues. In germline, CDR1 is SGHVS, CDR2 FQNEAQ. The CDR3 nucleotides are TGTGCCAGCAGCTTGGACAGGGGCCACGTTGCAAACACTGAAGCTTTCTTT. Its protein product is CASSLDRGHVANTEAFF.

This clonotype has a count of ten or more. This chain links TRBV11-3 with TRBJ2-1, with 8 bases lining up with TRBD1. This CDR3 is built from 16 residues. Unmatched junction bases numbered 14, after V lost 5 bases and J lost 8 bases. CDR1 is SGHNT and CDR2 is YENEEA in the germline V gene. This CDR3 is CASSPGGGALRDEQFF. CDR3 in DNA: TGTGCCAGCAGCCCAGGGGGCGGGGCCCTCCGGGATGAGCAGTTCTTC.

Only a few counts were recorded for this clonotype. This CDR3 is CASKGRGPNSPLHF. The CDR3 coding sequence is TGTGCCAGCAAAGGTCGGGGACCGAATTCACCCCTCCACTTT. This chain connects TRBV6-4 to TRBJ1-6; maybe TRBD1 (5 bases). CDR1 and CDR2 from the germline V gene are MRHNA and SNTAGT. The V end was cut by 7 bases, the J end by 7 bases, with 14 bases between. The CDR3 length is 14 residues.

There are many counts of this clonotype. The chain combines TRBV6-1 with TRBJ2-7, with a tentative D call TRBD2 (5 bases). The CDR3 length is 14 residues. With 2 bases removed from V and 3 bases from J, the gap between germline ends came to 11 bases. The germline CDR1 and CDR2 sequences are MNHNS and SASEGT. CDR3 sequence (DNA): TGTGCCAGCAGTGAACGGGGTCCTAACTACGAGCAGTACTTC. Protein: CASSERGPNYEQYF.

This clonotype appeared a few times. This chain connects TRBV6-1 to TRBJ1-4, with 8 bases that match TRBD1. V trimming: 3 bases; J trimming: 3 bases; junction bases outside the gene matches: 6. CDR1 MNHNS and CDR2 SASEGT come from the germline V gene. CDR3 length equals 16 residues. CDR3 loop: CASSDAQGAANEKLFF. CDR3 coding DNA: TGTGCCAGCAGTGACGCCCAGGGGGCTGCTAATGAAAAACTGTTTTTT.

As for this clonotype: Given a much more abundant clone one base away, this may be a read error. The conserved closing phenylalanine or tryptophan is absent in this CDR3, likely reflecting a read error. V usage is TRBV7-7 and J usage is TRBJ2-1; D gene uncertain. This CDR3 is 13 amino acids long. The germline CDR1 and CDR2 sequences are SSHAT and FNYEAQ (reference sequence). The CDR3 protein is CASSLEVGNEQFL. The DNA for the CDR3 is TGTGCTAGCAGCTTAGAGGTCGGCAATGAGCAGTTCTTA.

In this sample, this clonotype turned up many times. J is TRBJ2-7 and V is TRBV4-2; D ambiguous. Looked up from germline, CDR1 is LGHNA and CDR2 is YNFKEQ. This CDR3 contains 14 residues. Trimming removed 0 bases at V and 3 bases at J, with 9 bases between. CDR3 sequence (DNA): TGTGCCAGCAGCCAAGAGATGACCGGCTACGAGCAGTACTTC. This codes for CASSQEMTGYEQYF.

This clonotype has more than one count but fewer than ten. The J gene is TRBJ2-7, the V gene TRBV19, with 7 bases aligning to TRBD1. V lost 3 bases and J lost 2; bases outside the gene matches: 4. The CDR3 sequence is 14 residues long. Germline CDR1 LNHDA, CDR2 SQIVND (reference sequence). The CDR3, as DNA: TGTGCCAGTAGTATGTCCGGGACAGCCTACGAGCAGTACTTC. As protein: CASSMSGTAYEQYF.

This chain connects TRBV10-3 to TRBJ1-1; no reliable D call. This CDR3 region has 12 residues. The germline V gene encodes CDR1 ENHRY and CDR2 SYGVKD. Trimming removed 10 bases from V and 0 bases from J, with 9 bases in between. The CDR3 coding sequence is TGTGCCACCGAAGGAATGAACACTGAAGCTTTCTTT. Its protein is CATEGMNTEAFF.

This clonotype appeared a few times. The rearrangement links TRBV20-1 to TRBJ2-5, with 9 bases aligning to TRBD2. The V gene end was trimmed by 5 bases and the J gene end by 1 base; junction bases not matched to a gene: 5. The CDR3 covers 14 residues. Germline V lookup: CDR1 DFQATT, CDR2 SNEGSKA (reference sequence). CDR3 residues: CSASGLASQETQYF. CDR3 nucleotide sequence: TGCAGTGCTTCGGGACTAGCTTCCCAAGAGACCCAGTACTTC.

This clonotype was observed at least ten times. The rearrangement uses TRBV2 and TRBJ1-2; D not certain. Germline lookup yields CDR1 SNHLY and CDR2 FYNNEI. Trimming cost V 8 bases and J 0 bases, with 16 bases left between them. This CDR3 region has 15 residues. The CDR3 sequence: CASPKVRPANYGYTF. CDR3 DNA: TGTGCCAGCCCGAAGGTCAGGCCCGCTAACTATGGCTACACCTTC.

This clonotype was counted between two and nine times. This chain uses TRBV9 with TRBJ1-2; TRBD1 might be the D (6 bases). CDR3 size: 13 residues. Germline V gene data show CDR1 as SGDLS and CDR2 as YYNGEE. Trimming removed 0 bases at V and 6 bases at J, with 9 bases between. The CDR3 DNA reads TGTGCCAGCAGCGTAGAACAGGGAGATGGCTACACCTTC. Its translation: CASSVEQGDGYTF.

This clonotype was found a few times. The chain is built from TRBV7-4 and TRBJ2-5; 10 bases agree with TRBD1. Germline V gene data show CDR1 as SGHVT and CDR2 as SQSDAQ. J lost 7 bases, V lost 7 bases, and 9 bases had no gene match. This CDR3 is built from 14 residues. For the CDR3, the DNA is TGTGCCAGCACCATCGGGACAGGGGAGGTGACCCAGTACTTC. As protein: CASTIGTGEVTQYF.

In the case of this clonotype: Given the absence of the conserved phenylalanine or tryptophan at the CDR3 end, a read error is likely. The chain carries TRBV27 and TRBJ2-7; D is possibly TRBD1 (5 bases). V was pared by 6 bases and J by 2 bases, with 17 bases between. The CDR3 loop spans 15 amino acids. Germline loops: CDR1 MNHEY, CDR2 SMNVEV (reference sequence). The CDR3 region has the DNA TGTGCCAGCAGCCTAGGGGATCTCCCACCCTACGAGCAGTACTTA. Translating it yields CASSLGDLPPYEQYL.

In its sample, this clonotype was seen many times. The chain employs TRBV19 and TRBJ2-7, with D perhaps matching TRBD2 (6 bases). This CDR3 comprises 14 residues. V gave up 3 bases and J gave up 0 bases, with 9 bases separating them. The germline CDR1 and CDR2 sequences are LNHDA and SQIVND (reference sequence). In DNA, the CDR3 is TGTGCCAGTAGTATCGGAGGGCACTCCTACGAGCAGTACTTC. Amino acids: CASSIGGHSYEQYF. Full variable domain (rest looked up from reference TRBV19 and TRBJ2-7): DGGITQSPKYLFRKEGQNVTLSCEQNLNHDAMYWYRQDPGQGLRLIYYSQIVNDFQKGDIAEGYSVSREKKESFPLTVTSAQKNPTAFYLCASSIGGHSYEQYFGPGTRLTVT.

The chain is built from TRBV27 and TRBJ2-1; maybe TRBD2 (6 bases). The ends were cut back, 10 bases at V and 0 bases at J, with 13 bases in the middle. Per germline, CDR1 MNHEY and CDR2 SMNVEV (reference sequence). The CDR3 spans 14 residues. The CDR3 here is CATRDSNSYNEQFF. The CDR3 DNA sequence: TGTGCCACCCGGGACTCCAACTCCTACAATGAGCAGTTCTTC.

This chain joins TRBV6-5 and TRBJ2-1; 12 bases are shared with TRBD2. After removal of 7 bases from V and 0 bases from J, the junction contained 13 bases not matched to a gene. CDR1 is MNHEY, CDR2 SVGAGI, per germline. The length of the CDR3 is 19 residues. CDR3 sequence (DNA): TGTGCCAGCATCCCGACTAGCGGGAGTCTCCCGAGCTCCTACAATGAGCAGTTCTTC. The encoded protein is CASIPTSGSLPSSYNEQFF.